Sequencing of this T cell receptor beta chain was carried out in a study of OX40 agonist ivuxolimab in advanced cancers. Describing the broader study: The costimulatory receptor OX40 (CD134) was targeted by ivuxolimab, a fully human IgG2 agonistic monoclonal antibody. Intravenous ivuxolimab was administered to patients every 2 weeks at six dose levels: 0.01, 0.1, 0.3, 1.5, 3 and 10 mg/kg. Among the approximately 54 dose-escalation patients, around 19 had hepatocellular carcinoma, approximately 15 melanoma, 9 renal cell carcinoma and 9 head and neck cancer. In the dose-escalation cohort, 70% to 85% of patients were male, and the mean age was 60 years with a range of about 20 to 80. Patients were allowed to have had prior anti-PD-1, anti-PD-L1 or anti-CTLA-4 therapy, and roughly 40% of the dose-escalation patients had been treated with checkpoint inhibitors. Partial responses occurred in three dose-escalation patients, of whom one had hepatocellular carcinoma and two had cutaneous melanoma. Peripheral TCRbeta sequencing was intended to test whether TCR sequence diversity was altered and clonal T-cell expansion was caused by ivuxolimab. The paper covers the monotherapy dose-escalation part of the phase I ivuxolimab trial, which included N of about 50 patients.

This clone was observed once. Its antigen specificity is not known. Base-call qualities are not available, and no considerably larger clone is one nucleotide away. On the study overall, not on this receptor specifically: Low levels of normalized T-cell clonal expansion were also seen in some patients who did not respond. In the 0.1-3.0 mg/kg groups, partial responders were among the patients with the lowest normalized peripheral clonal expansion, particularly in CD8+ T cells. Which antigens the clonally expanded peripheral T cells were specific for was not determined. On average, CD8+ T cells showed more expanded clones than CD4+ T cells after ivuxolimab. Clonal expansion of both CD4+ and CD8+ blood T cells was observed from baseline to week 6 at doses 0.1 to 3.0 mg/kg.

Spanning cysteine to phenylalanine, the CDR3 consists of 18 amino acids. The CDR3 DNA has 54 bases and is translated from base 1. CDR1 and CDR2 were assigned from the germline V gene as SNHLY and FYNNEI. Trimming accounts for 6 bases at V and 0 bases at J, while the number of junction bases matched to no gene is 11. The trial excluded patients who had a history of autoimmune disease or were on systemic immunosuppression. Peripheral blood for TCR sequencing was drawn from every dose cohort at baseline, at cycle 4 day 1 and at cycle 7 day 1. The samples were drawn from a first-in-human, open-label, multicenter phase I dose-escalation trial of ivuxolimab. Adults with locally advanced or metastatic melanoma, renal cell, hepatocellular, or head and neck squamous cell carcinoma were enrolled in the trial. Before TCR sequencing, CD4+ and CD8+ T cells were separately sorted from peripheral blood. Genomic DNA was extracted from sorted cells for sequencing of the TCRbeta CDR3 region. TCRbeta CDR3 regions were sequenced using the immunoSEQ Assay. TCRdb took this table from immuneACCESS and kept in-frame rearrangements with V and J called. Such tables lack part of the clones; where checked against another copy, unresolved V genes explain under half of the gap, and the rest is unexplained. The sample data list roughly 30,000 clones, and over 90% of these were observed just once. The ten most abundant clones make up approximately 25% of the sample.

Recombination joined TRBV2 with TRBJ1-4, and TRBD1 matches 9 of the central bases. Sequencing was performed on CD4+ or CD8+ T cells sorted from blood, taken in a trial of the OX40 agonist ivuxolimab. The sequence was obtained from an adult with an advanced solid tumor such as melanoma, head and neck, liver or kidney cancer. The DNA sequence reads TGTGCCAGCAGCTTCCCGACAGGGGGGGGTGCAACTAATGAAAAACTGTTTTTT. Translated, this is CASSFPTGGGATNEKLFF.